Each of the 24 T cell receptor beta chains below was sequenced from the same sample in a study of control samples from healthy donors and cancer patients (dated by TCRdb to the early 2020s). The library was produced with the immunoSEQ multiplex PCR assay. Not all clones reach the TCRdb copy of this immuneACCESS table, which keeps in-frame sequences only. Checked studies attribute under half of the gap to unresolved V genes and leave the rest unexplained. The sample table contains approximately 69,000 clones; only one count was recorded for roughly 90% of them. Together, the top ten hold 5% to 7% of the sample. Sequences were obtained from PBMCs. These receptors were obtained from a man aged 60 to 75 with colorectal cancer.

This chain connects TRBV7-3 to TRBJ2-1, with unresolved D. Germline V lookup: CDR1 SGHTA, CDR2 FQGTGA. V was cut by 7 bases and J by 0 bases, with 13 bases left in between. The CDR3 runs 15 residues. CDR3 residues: CASTRTPGSYNEQFF. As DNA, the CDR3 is TGTGCCAGCACTCGAACGCCCGGCTCCTACAATGAGCAGTTCTTC. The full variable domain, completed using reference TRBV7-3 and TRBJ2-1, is GAGVSQTPSNKVTEKGKYVELRCDPISGHTALYWYRQSLGQGPEFLIYFQGTGAADDSGLPNDRFFAVRPEGSVSTLKIQRTERGDSAVYLCASTRTPGSYNEQFFGPGTRLTVL.

CDR3 coding DNA: TGTGCCAGCAGCCAAAGAGTAGTGAACACTGAAGCTTTCTTT. It encodes CASSQRVVNTEAFF. V usage is TRBV9 and J usage is TRBJ1-1; D is unresolved. Germline V gives CDR1 SGDLS, CDR2 YYNGEE. The CDR3 has 14 residues. The ends were cut back, 4 bases at V and 0 bases at J, with 10 bases in the middle.

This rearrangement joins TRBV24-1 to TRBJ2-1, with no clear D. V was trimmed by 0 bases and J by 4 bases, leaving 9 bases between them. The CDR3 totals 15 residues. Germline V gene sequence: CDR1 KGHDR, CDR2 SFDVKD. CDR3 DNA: TGTGCCACCAGTGATTTGAGGGCTCCATACAATGAGCAGTTCTTC. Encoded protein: CATSDLRAPYNEQFF.

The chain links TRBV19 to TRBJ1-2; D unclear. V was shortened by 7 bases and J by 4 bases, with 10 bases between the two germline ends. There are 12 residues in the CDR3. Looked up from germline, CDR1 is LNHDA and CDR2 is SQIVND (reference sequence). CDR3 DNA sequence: TGTGCCAGTAAAACGACAATCTATGGCTACACCTTC. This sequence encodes CASKTTIYGYTF.

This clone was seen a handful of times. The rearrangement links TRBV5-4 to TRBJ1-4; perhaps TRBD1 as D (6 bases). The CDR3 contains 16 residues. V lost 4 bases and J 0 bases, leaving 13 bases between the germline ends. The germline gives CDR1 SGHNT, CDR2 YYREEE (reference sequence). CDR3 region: CASSRKDSATNEKLFF. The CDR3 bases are TGTGCCAGCAGCCGGAAGGACAGTGCAACTAATGAAAAACTGTTTTTT.

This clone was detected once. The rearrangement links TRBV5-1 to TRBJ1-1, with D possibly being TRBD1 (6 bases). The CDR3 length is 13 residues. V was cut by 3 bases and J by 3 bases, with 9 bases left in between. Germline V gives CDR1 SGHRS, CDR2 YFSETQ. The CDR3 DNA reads TGCGCCAGCAGCTGGGACATCTACACTGAAGCTTTCTTT. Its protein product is CASSWDIYTEAFF.

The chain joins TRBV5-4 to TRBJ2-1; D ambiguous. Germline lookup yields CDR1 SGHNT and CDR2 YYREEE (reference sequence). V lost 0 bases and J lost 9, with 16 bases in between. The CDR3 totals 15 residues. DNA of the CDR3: TGTGCCAGCAGCTTGGAATCGCTTCCTACAAGTGAGCAGTTCTTC. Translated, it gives CASSLESLPTSEQFF.

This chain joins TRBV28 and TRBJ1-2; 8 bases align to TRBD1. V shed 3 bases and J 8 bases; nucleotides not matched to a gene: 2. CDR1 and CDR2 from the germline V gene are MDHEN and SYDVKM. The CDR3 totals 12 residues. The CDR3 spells CASSFGQGGYTF. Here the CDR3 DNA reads TGTGCCAGCAGTTTTGGACAGGGCGGCTACACCTTC.

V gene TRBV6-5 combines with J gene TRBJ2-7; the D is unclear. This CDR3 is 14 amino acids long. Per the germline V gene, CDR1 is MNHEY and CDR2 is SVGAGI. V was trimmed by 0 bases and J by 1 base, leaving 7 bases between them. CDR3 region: CASSYSGQSYEQYF. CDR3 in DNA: TGTGCCAGCAGTTACTCTGGCCAGTCCTACGAGCAGTACTTC.

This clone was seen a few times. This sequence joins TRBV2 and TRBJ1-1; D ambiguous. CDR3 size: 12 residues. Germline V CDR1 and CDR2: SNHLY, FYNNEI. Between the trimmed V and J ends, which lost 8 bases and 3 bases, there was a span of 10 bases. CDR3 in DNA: TGTGCCAGCGGGTTGCTGCACACTGAAGCTTTCTTT. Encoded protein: CASGLLHTEAFF.

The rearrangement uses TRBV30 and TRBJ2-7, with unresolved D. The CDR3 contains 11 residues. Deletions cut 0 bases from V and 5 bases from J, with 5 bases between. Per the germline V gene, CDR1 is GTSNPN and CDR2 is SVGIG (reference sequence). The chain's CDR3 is CAWSVLDEQYF. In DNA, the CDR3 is TGTGCCTGGAGTGTATTGGACGAGCAGTACTTC.

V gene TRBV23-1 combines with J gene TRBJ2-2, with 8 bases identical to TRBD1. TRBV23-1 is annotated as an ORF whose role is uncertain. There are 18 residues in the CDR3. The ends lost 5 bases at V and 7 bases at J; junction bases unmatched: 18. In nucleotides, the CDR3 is TGCGCCAGCAGTGAAACCGGGACAGGATTGAGGGCGGGCGGGGAGCTGTTTTTT. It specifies CASSETGTGLRAGGELFF.

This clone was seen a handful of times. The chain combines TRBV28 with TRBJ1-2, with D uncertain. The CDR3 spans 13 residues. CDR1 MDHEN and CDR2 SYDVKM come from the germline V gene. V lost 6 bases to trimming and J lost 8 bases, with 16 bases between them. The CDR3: CASSREWLGGYTF. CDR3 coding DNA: TGTGCCAGCAGCCGAGAATGGTTGGGGGGCTACACCTTC.

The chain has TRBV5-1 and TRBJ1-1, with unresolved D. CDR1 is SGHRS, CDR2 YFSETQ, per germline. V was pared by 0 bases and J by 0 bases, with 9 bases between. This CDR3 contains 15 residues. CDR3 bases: TGCGCCAGCAGCTTGGGGCAGACCCTGAACACTGAAGCTTTCTTT. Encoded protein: CASSLGQTLNTEAFF.

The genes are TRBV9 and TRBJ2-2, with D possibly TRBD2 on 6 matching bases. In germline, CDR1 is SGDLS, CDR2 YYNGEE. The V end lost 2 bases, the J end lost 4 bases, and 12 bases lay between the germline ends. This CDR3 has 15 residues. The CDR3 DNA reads TGTGCCAGCAGCGTCTGGCAGGGAGGCACCGGGGAGCTGTTTTTT. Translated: CASSVWQGGTGELFF.

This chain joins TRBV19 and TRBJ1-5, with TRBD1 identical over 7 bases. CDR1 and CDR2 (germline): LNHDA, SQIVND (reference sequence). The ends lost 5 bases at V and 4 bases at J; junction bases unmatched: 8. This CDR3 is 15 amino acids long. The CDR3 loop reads CASSPNGRGNQPQHF. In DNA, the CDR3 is TGTGCCAGTAGTCCTAATGGCAGGGGGAATCAGCCCCAGCATTTT. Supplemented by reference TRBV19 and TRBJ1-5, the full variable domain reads DGGITQSPKYLFRKEGQNVTLSCEQNLNHDAMYWYRQDPGQGLRLIYYSQIVNDFQKGDIAEGYSVSREKKESFPLTVTSAQKNPTAFYLCASSPNGRGNQPQHFGDGTRLSIL.

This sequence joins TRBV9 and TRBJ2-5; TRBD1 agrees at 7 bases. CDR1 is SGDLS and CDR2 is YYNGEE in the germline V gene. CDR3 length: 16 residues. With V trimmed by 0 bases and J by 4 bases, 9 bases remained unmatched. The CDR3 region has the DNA TGTGCCAGCAGCGTAGGGGACAGAAGACTGTTAGAGACCCAGTACTTC. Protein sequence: CASSVGDRRLLETQYF. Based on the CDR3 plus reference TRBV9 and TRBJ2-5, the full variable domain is DSGVTQTPKHLITATGQRVTLRCSPRSGDLSVYWYQQSLDQGLQFLIQYYNGEERAKGNILERFSAQQFPDLHSELNLSSLELGDSALYFCASSVGDRRLLETQYFGPGTRLLVL.

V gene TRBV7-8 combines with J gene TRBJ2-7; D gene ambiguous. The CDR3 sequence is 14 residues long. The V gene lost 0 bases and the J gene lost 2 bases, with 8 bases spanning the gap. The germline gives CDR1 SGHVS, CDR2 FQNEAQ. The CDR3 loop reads CASSLATVTYEQYF. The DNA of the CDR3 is TGTGCCAGCAGCTTAGCGACCGTCACCTACGAGCAGTACTTC.

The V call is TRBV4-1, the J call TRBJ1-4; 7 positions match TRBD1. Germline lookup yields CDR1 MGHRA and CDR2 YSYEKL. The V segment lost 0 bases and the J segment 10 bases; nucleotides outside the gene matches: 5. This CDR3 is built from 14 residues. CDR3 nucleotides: TGCGCCAGCAGCCAAGATCCGGGACAGCGAAAACTGTTTTTT. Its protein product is CASSQDPGQRKLFF.

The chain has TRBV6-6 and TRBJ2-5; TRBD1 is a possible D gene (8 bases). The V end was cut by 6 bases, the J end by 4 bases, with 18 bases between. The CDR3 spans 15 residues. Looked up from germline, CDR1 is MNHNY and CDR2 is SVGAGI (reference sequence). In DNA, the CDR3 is TGTGCCAGCAGGACTCTACAGGGGGGGAGAGAGACCCAGTACTTC. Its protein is CASRTLQGGRETQYF.

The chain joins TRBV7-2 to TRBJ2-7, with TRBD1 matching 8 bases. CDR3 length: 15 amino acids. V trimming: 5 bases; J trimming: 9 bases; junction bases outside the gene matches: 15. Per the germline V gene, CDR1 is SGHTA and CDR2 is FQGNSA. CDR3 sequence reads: CASSPTGTGGGMQYF. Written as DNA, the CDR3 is TGTGCCAGCAGCCCAACCGGGACAGGTGGTGGAATGCAGTACTTC. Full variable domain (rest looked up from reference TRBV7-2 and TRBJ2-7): GAGVSQSPSNKVTEKGKDVELRCDPISGHTALYWYRQSLGQGLEFLIYFQGNSAPDKSGLPSDRFSAERTGGSVSTLTIQRTQQEDSAVYLCASSPTGTGGGMQYFGPGTRLTVT.

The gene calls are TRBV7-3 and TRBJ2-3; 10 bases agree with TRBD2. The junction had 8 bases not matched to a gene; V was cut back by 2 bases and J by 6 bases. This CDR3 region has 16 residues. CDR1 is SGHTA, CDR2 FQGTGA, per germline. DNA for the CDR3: TGTGCCAGCAGCTTACCTAGCGGGGGAGACCGGGATACGCAGTATTTT. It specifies CASSLPSGGDRDTQYF.

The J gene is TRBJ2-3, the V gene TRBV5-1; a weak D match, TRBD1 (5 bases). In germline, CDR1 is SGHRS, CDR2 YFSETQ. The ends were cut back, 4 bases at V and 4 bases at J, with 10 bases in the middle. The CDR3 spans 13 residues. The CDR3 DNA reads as TGCGCCAGCAGCCCATCAGGGCCAGATACGCAGTATTTT. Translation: CASSPSGPDTQYF.

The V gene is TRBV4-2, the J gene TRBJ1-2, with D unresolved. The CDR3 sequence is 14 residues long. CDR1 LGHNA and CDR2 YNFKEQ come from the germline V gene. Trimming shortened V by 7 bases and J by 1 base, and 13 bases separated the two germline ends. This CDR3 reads CASTSVTDNYGYTF. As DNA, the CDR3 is TGTGCCAGCACCTCAGTCACAGATAACTATGGCTACACCTTC.